This T cell receptor beta chain was sequenced during a study of cytomegalovirus exposure and HLA in healthy donors (dated by TCRdb to the late 2010s). Broadly, across the study: According to a later analysis, one platform produced both the roughly 130 validation repertoires and the 550 to 800 repertoires of the first cohort. The study was designed to test whether signatures of past pathogen exposure could be identified by cataloging public T cell receptors. High-throughput TCR immunosequencing, statistical association of individual TCRs with disease status, and machine learning were combined to predict cytomegalovirus infection status. Along with the approximately 670-subject first cohort, a separate validation cohort of over 90 different subjects was used. Study-level results and caveats: Cytomegalovirus status was reported to be diagnosed by the classifier with high specificity and sensitivity in both the original and validation cohorts. A later analysis found that TCRs clustered in the first cohort also tended to co-occur in the roughly 120 validation repertoires, with just under 95% of cluster scores above 0. It was suggested by the authors that the approach could potentially be generalized to other disease states and immunological phenotypes. Across donors, most TCR sequences were observed very rarely, whereas some public TCRs were present in many individuals. A later analysis had no HLA typing for the validation cohort, so co-occurrence there was scored across all 130 or so repertoires. The study gave a list of under 200 TCR beta chains associated with cytomegalovirus. In vitro tests confirmed that a few of the cytomegalovirus-associated TCR beta chains recognize cytomegalovirus antigens.

Library preparation used the immunoSEQ multiplex PCR assay. The authors' analysis ran thus. To diagnose cytomegalovirus status from the catalog of TCR beta chain sequences, a statistical classification framework was built. TCRdb mirrors the immuneACCESS table, restricted to in-frame sequences. Some clones are absent from its copies; in checked studies, under half trace to an unresolved V gene, and the reason for the others is unknown. V, J and clone size are taken as reported in that table, and D and trimming were inferred from the DNA itself. In this sample the table shows about 98,000 clones, about 90% of which occur a single time. The leading ten clones occupy approximately 5.8% of the sample. For CDR1 and CDR2, the germline V gene lists MGHRA and YSYEKL. V drops 0 bases and J drops 3 bases, leaving 11 bases in between. The CDR3, from cysteine to phenylalanine, totals 15 residues. CDR3 DNA only is kept here, 45 bases in frame from base 1.

The donors were included in the validation cohort of some 120 subjects, a group kept apart from the roughly 670-subject first cohort. Remarks on this clone: Its binding antigen is unknown. No per-base quality is available; no much larger clone lies one base away.

The sequence links TRBV4-1 to TRBJ1-2, with the identity of the D gene unclear. The source is a man aged 18 to 30 in good health and CMV-seropositive. The sample was PBMCs. The CDR3 region: CASSQEVRQDYGYTF. The nucleotide sequence is given as TGCGCCAGCAGCCAAGAAGTGAGACAAGACTATGGCTACACCTTC.